The 7 T cell receptor beta chains below were found in one sample sequenced in a study of Ad26.COV2.S vaccination and SARS-CoV-2 variants. Sequencing was performed with immunoSEQ multiplex PCR; in TCRdb, only in-frame clones are kept and a portion is missing. This table holds a few hundred thousand clones, approximately 87% found once. The treatment here: over 15 received Ad26.COV2.S at low or high dose, single or two shots; five or six received placebo; per-sample allocation not given. Samples came from day 63 after the first vaccine or placebo injection. Here the sequenced sample was peripheral blood, taken in a trial of Ad26.COV2.S vaccine versus placebo. Source of these receptors: a person aged 18-60 years who received the Ad26.COV2.S COVID-19 vaccine or a placebo.

This clone came up once. This chain joins TRBV7-6 and TRBJ2-3, with 9 bases fitting TRBD2. This CDR3 has 17 amino acids. Germline lookup yields CDR1 SGHVS and CDR2 FNYEAQ. V dropped 6 bases and J dropped 0; count of bases not matched to a gene: 10. CDR3 sequence (DNA): TGTGCCAGCAGTTCAACCTTAGCGGGGGAGAGCACAGATACGCAGTATTTT. Residues: CASSSTLAGESTDTQYF.

The genes are TRBV28 and TRBJ2-7, with D possibly matching TRBD1 (5 bases). CDR1 is MDHEN, CDR2 SYDVKM, per germline. This CDR3 spans 14 amino acids. V lost 5 bases to trimming and J lost 4 bases, with 15 bases between them. Here the CDR3 DNA reads TGTGCCAGCAGTGCAGTAGGCAGGGCTTACGAGCAGTACTTC. Residues: CASSAVGRAYEQYF. The variable domain in full, completed from reference TRBV28 and TRBJ2-7, reads DVKVTQSSRYLVKRTGEKVFLECVQDMDHENMFWYRQDPGLGLRLIYFSYDVKMKEKGDIPEGYSVSREKKERFSLILESASTNQTSMYLCASSAVGRAYEQYFGPGTRLTVT.

V gene TRBV27 combines with J gene TRBJ2-5, with D possibly matching TRBD1 (5 bases). The CDR3 extends over 16 amino acids. The germline gives CDR1 MNHEY, CDR2 SMNVEV (reference sequence). Trimming cost V 10 bases and J 1 base, with 22 bases left between them. The DNA for the CDR3 is TGTGCCACACATTGGAGCACCCCGCAGGGCCAAGAGACCCAGTACTTC. It specifies CATHWSTPQGQETQYF.

Concerning this clone itself: One junction end does not reproduce the germline sequence, and a read error may be involved. V usage is TRBV11-2 and J usage is TRBJ1-4; tentatively, D is TRBD1 (5 bases). Looked up from germline, CDR1 is SGHAT and CDR2 is FQNNGV. CDR3 length: 14 residues. In DNA, the CDR3 is TGTGCCAGCAGCATAGACAGACTAAATGAAAAACTGTTTTTT. Its protein product is CASSIDRLNEKLFF.

V usage is TRBV5-6 and J usage is TRBJ2-1, with a tentative D call TRBD1 (6 bases). CDR1 is SGHDT, CDR2 YYEEEE, per germline. This CDR3 region has 16 residues. V was cut by 1 base and J by 4 bases, with 15 bases left in between. The CDR3 loop reads CASSLWSGQGYNEQFF. The CDR3, as DNA: TGTGCCAGCAGCTTGTGGTCTGGGCAGGGGTACAATGAGCAGTTCTTC. Supplemented by reference TRBV5-6 and TRBJ2-1, the full variable domain reads DAGVTQSPTHLIKTRGQQVTLRCSPKSGHDTVSWYQQALGQGPQFIFQYYEEEERQRGNFPDRFSGHQFPNYSSELNVNALLLGDSALYLCASSLWSGQGYNEQFFGPGTRLTVL.

The chain combines TRBV11-3 with TRBJ2-7; no firm D call. V was cut by 5 bases and J by 1 base, with 12 bases left in between. Per the germline V gene, CDR1 is SGHNT and CDR2 is YENEEA. The CDR3 has 14 amino acids. The CDR3 protein is CASSLGRTSYEQYF. The CDR3 DNA follows: TGTGCCAGCAGCCTAGGACGGACGTCCTACGAGCAGTACTTC.

This clone occurred a few times. This chain connects TRBV7-9 to TRBJ1-2, with D possibly TRBD1 on 6 matching bases. Germline V gene sequence: CDR1 SEHNR, CDR2 FQNEAQ (reference sequence). V lost 4 bases and J lost 0, with 12 bases in between. This CDR3 is 15 amino acids long. Here the CDR3 reads CASSYTGKANYGYTF. DNA for the CDR3: TGTGCCAGCAGCTACACAGGGAAAGCTAACTATGGCTACACCTTC.